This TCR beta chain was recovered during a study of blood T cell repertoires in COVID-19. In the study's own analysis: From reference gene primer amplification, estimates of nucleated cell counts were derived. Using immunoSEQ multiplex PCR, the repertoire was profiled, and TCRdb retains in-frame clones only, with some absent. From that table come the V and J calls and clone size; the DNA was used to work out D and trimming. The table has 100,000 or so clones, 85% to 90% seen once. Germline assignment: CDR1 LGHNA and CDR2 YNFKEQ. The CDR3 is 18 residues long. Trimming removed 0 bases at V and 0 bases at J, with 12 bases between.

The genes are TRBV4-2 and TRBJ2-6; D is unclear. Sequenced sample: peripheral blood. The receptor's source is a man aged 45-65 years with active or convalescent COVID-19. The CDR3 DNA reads TGTGCCAGCAGCCAAGATTACAGTTTAAACTCTGGGGCCAACGTCCTGACTTTC. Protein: CASSQDYSLNSGANVLTF.